A selection of T cell receptor beta chains follows, all from one sample in a study of T cells in Graves' hyperthyroidism and ophthalmopathy. TCRdb processed the multiplex PCR reads anew with MiXCR; each CDR3 protein has one entry. The data contain fewer than 750,000 distinct CDR3 sequences, roughly 46% of them seen just once; the ten biggest clones take up approximately 7.5%. The specimen sequenced was peripheral blood or thyroid tissue (not recorded which). Receptors were obtained from a woman aged 18-29 years with Graves' hyperthyroidism. Both conserved end residues are part of each CDR3. D genes are given only for firm matches. Clone size is not always given. Where it is, it says once, few, many or a class for expanded clones.

d_gene	abundance	v_gene	len	j_gene	CDR3aa	CDR3nt
TRBD1	-	TRBV15	13	TRBJ2-7	CATSSRDSYEQYF	TGTGCCACCAGCAGTCGGGACAGCTACGAGCAGTACTTC
TRBD1	-	TRBV20-1	15	TRBJ1-6	CSATGTGGYHSPLHF	TGCAGTGCTACCGGGACAGGGGGGTATCATTCACCCCTCCACTTT
-	once	TRBV5-1	15	TRBJ2-7	CASSFHREGSYEQYF	TGCGCCAGCAGCTTTCACAGGGAAGGATCCTACGAGCAGTACTTC
TRBD2	many	TRBV5-1	16	TRBJ2-7	CASSLGVAGAGKVQYF	TGCGCCAGCAGCTTGGGAGTAGCGGGGGCCGGCAAGGTGCAGTACTTC
-	once	TRBV30	13	TRBJ1-2	CAWSVRAGDGYTF	TGTGCCTGGAGTGTACGGGCAGGAGATGGCTACACCTTC
TRBD2	once	TRBV29-1	17	TRBJ2-1	CSVESSGRAISYNEQFF	TGCAGCGTTGAATCTAGCGGGAGGGCAATTTCCTACAATGAGCAGTTCTTC
TRBD1	once	TRBV12-3/TRBV12-4	16	TRBJ1-4	CASSLRPGQGYEKLFF	TGTGCCAGCAGTCTCCGACCGGGACAGGGGTATGAAAAACTGTTTTTT
-	-	TRBV4-2	13	TRBJ2-7	CASSRGERLEQYF	TGTGCCAGCAGCAGGGGGGAAAGGCTCGAGCAGTACTTC
-	-	TRBV29-1	12	TRBJ1-1	CSSVTGNTEAFF	TGCAGCTCGGTAACAGGGAACACTGAAGCTTTCTTT
TRBD2	-	TRBV7-9	15	TRBJ2-1	CASSLRAGVENEQFF	TGTGCCAGCAGCTTAAGGGCGGGAGTGGAGAATGAGCAGTTCTTC
-	-	TRBV6-6	11	TRBJ2-7	CASSRTEEQYF	TGTGCCAGCAGTAGGACAGAAGAGCAGTACTTC
-	-	TRBV2	12	TRBJ1-5	CATGKLKETQHF	TGTGCCACCGGGAAATTGAAGGAAACACAGCATTTT
-	many	TRBV4-2	14	TRBJ2-5	CASSQEVGGETQYF	TGTGCCAGCAGCCAAGAAGTAGGGGGGGAGACCCAGTACTTC
-	-	TRBV7-9	14	TRBJ2-7	CANSLGRFNYEQYF	TGTGCCAACAGCTTGGGCAGATTCAACTACGAGCAGTACTTC
TRBD1	once	TRBV12-3/TRBV12-4	19	TRBJ1-5	CASGKGQGGGKRSNQPQHF	TGTGCCAGCGGAAAGGGACAGGGGGGGGGAAAAAGAAGCAATCAGCCCCAGCATTTT
-	-	TRBV5-8	15	TRBJ1-5	CASSQGVGGNQPQHF	TGTGCCAGCAGCCAAGGAGTTGGGGGCAATCAGCCCCAGCATTTT
-	-	TRBV6-1	13	TRBJ1-4	CASRVGFSEKLFF	TGTGCCAGCAGAGTAGGGTTCAGTGAAAAACTGTTTTTT
TRBD2	-	TRBV2	15	TRBJ2-7	CASSVRLAGYYEQYF	TGTGCCAGCAGTGTTCGACTAGCGGGATATTACGAGCAGTACTTC
-	-	TRBV7-9	15	TRBJ2-1	CASSLSWGVNNEQFF	TGTGCCAGCAGCTTAAGTTGGGGGGTAAACAATGAGCAGTTCTTC
-	few	TRBV20-1	11	TRBJ1-2	CSASPRFVYTF	TGCAGTGCTAGTCCGCGATTTGTCTACACCTTC
-	many	TRBV5-1	17	TRBJ2-6	CASSLGEDSSGANVLTF	TGCGCCAGCAGCTTGGGGGAGGACAGCTCTGGGGCCAACGTCCTGACTTTC
-	few	TRBV25-1	15	TRBJ2-7	CASSLRDKELREQYF	TGTGCCAGCAGTTTGAGGGACAAAGAGTTACGAGAGCAGTACTTC
-	-	TRBV7-9	13	TRBJ1-2	CASSVYSRDGYTF	TGTGCCAGCAGCGTGTACAGCCGAGATGGCTACACCTTC
TRBD1	-	TRBV20-1	15	TRBJ2-7	CSATNPGQGSYEQYF	TGCAGTGCTACCAATCCGGGACAGGGTTCCTACGAGCAGTACTTC
TRBD1	-	TRBV29-1	15	TRBJ2-5	CSVARQGADRETQYF	TGCAGCGTTGCTAGACAGGGTGCCGATAGGGAGACCCAGTACTTC
-	few	TRBV3-1	18	TRBJ2-7	CASSHIVRRDPEPHEQYF	TGTGCCAGCAGCCATATCGTTAGGAGGGACCCCGAGCCCCACGAGCAGTACTTC
-	once	TRBV19	14	TRBJ1-4	CASSAASGNEKLFF	TGTGCCAGTAGTGCCGCTAGCGGGAATGAAAAACTGTTTTTT
TRBD1	many	TRBV20-1	14	TRBJ2-7	CSGATGASTDEQYF	TGCAGTGGGGCCACAGGGGCCTCTACAGACGAGCAGTACTTC
TRBD1	-	TRBV9	14	TRBJ2-2	CASSTRQGAGELFF	TGTGCCAGCAGCACAAGACAGGGGGCCGGGGAGCTGTTTTTT
TRBD2	many	TRBV2	15	TRBJ2-2	CASSETSVYTGELFF	TGTGCCAGCAGTGAAACTAGCGTCTACACCGGGGAGCTGTTTTTT
-	many	TRBV7-3	13	TRBJ1-1	CASSLRWNTEAFF	TGTGCCAGCAGCTTAAGATGGAACACTGAAGCTTTCTTT
-	many	TRBV20-1	16	TRBJ2-7	CSAPNSETGLPGEQYF	TGCAGTGCCCCGAATAGCGAGACCGGCCTACCGGGCGAGCAGTACTTC
-	-	TRBV7-6	16	TRBJ1-1	CASSEGTSGSNTEAFF	TGTGCCAGCAGCGAAGGGACTAGCGGGTCGAACACTGAAGCTTTCTTT
-	-	TRBV20-1	13	TRBJ1-4	CSAAGGGNEKLFF	TGCAGTGCCGCCGGGGGTGGGAATGAAAAACTGTTTTTT
TRBD2	once	TRBV7-6	14	TRBJ2-1	CASSHPGGYNEQFF	TGTGCCAGCAGCCATCCGGGAGGCTACAATGAGCAGTTCTTC
TRBD1	many	TRBV5-1	16	TRBJ2-7	CASSLAGTGSSYEQYF	TGCGCCAGCAGCTTGGCCGGGACAGGGAGCTCCTACGAGCAGTACTTC
TRBD2	-	TRBV25-1	13	TRBJ2-7	CACSVETSFEQYF	TGTGCCTGCAGCGTAGAGACTAGCTTCGAGCAGTACTTC
-	-	TRBV6-6	13	TRBJ2-2	CASRGGGTGELFF	TGTGCCAGCAGAGGAGGGGGGACCGGGGAGCTGTTTTTT
-	-	TRBV20-1	14	TRBJ1-1	CSASRSDGDTEAFF	TGCAGTGCTAGTCGTTCGGATGGGGACACTGAAGCTTTCTTT
-	-	TRBV7-9	14	TRBJ2-7	CASSLVRSSYEQYF	TGTGCCAGCAGCTTAGTCCGGAGTTCCTACGAGCAGTACTTC
-	many	TRBV3-1	14	TRBJ1-2	CASSSGPGNYGYTF	TGTGCCAGCAGCTCCGGGCCAGGAAACTATGGCTACACCTTC
TRBD1	many	TRBV6-5	14	TRBJ1-2	CASSPGQGALGYTF	TGTGCCAGCAGCCCGGGACAGGGGGCGCTTGGCTACACCTTC
TRBD1	-	TRBV5-4	15	TRBJ2-7	CASSLGDRAGYEQYF	TGTGCCAGCAGCTTAGGGGACAGGGCCGGGTACGAGCAGTACTTC